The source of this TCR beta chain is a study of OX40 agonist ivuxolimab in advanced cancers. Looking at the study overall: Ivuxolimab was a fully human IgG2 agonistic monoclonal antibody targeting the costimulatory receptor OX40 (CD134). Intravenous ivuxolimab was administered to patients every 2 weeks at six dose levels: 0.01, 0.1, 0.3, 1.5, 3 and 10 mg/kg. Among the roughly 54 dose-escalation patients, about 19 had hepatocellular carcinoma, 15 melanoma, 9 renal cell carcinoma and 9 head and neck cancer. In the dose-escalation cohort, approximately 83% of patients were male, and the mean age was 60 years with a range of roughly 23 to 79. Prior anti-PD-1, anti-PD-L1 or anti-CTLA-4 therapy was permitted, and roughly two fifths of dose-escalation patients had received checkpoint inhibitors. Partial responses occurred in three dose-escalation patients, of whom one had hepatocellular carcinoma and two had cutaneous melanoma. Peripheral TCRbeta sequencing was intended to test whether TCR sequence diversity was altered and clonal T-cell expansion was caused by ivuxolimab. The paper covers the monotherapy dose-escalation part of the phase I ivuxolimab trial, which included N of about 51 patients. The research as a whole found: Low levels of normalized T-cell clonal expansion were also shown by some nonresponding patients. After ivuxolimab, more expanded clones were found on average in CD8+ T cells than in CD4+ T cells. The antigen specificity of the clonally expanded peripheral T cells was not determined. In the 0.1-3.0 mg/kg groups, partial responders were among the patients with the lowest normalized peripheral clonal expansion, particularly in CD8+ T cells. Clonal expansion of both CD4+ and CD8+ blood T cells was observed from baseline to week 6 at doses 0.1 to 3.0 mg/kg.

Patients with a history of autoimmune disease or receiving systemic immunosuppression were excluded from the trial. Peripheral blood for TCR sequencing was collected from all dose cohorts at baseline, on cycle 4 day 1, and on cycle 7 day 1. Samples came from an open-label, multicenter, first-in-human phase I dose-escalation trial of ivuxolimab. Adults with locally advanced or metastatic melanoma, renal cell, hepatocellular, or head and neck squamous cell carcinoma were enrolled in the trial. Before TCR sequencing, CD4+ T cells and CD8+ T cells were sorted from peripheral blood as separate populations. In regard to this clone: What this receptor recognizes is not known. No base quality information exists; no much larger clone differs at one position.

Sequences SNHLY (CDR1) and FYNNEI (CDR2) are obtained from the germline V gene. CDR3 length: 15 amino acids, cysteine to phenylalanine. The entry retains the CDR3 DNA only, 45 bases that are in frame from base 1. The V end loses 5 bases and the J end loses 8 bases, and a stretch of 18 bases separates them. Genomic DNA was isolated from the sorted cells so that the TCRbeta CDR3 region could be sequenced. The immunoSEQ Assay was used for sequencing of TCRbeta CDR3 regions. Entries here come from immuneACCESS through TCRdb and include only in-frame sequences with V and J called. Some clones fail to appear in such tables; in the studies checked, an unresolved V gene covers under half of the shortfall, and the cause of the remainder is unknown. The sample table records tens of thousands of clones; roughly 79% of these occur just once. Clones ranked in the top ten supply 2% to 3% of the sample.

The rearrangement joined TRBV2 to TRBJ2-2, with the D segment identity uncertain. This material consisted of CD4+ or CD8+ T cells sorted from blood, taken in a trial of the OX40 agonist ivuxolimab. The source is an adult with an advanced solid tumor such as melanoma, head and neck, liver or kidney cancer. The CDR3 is CASSPGWGGRGELFF. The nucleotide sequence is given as TGTGCCAGCAGTCCCGGGTGGGGTGGTCGGGGGGAGCTGTTTTTT.